The entry below describes one TCR beta chain. What it binds is not known. The data were obtained in a study of long-term antiretroviral therapy in people with HIV. The assay used was immunoSEQ (version v3.0), run at survey level. For each individual sample, sequencing targeted roughly 40,000-50,000 T-cell genomes. TCRdb's copy holds only in-frame clones and misses some; the assay was immunoSEQ multiplex PCR. The data show over 9,000 clones, roughly 80% seen once. Treated in the United States were all of the participants with HIV. There are 16 residues in the CDR3. Looked up from germline, CDR1 is SGHNT and CDR2 is YYREEE (reference sequence). V lost 0 bases and J lost 7; bases outside the gene matches: 5. Study results and limitations: Increased diversity was seen after ART, yet it remained lower than in transplant donor controls. HIV repertoires spanned narrower CDR3 length ranges than controls.

The chain employs TRBV5-4 and TRBJ2-2, with TRBD1 identical over 11 bases. Source: unsorted PBMCs, taken 1.2 years after starting antiretroviral therapy. The receptor's source is a man in his forties or fifties with HIV. The CDR3 spells CASSLGDRGVGGELFF. CDR3 bases: TGTGCCAGCAGCTTGGGGGACAGGGGGGTTGGCGGGGAGCTGTTTTTT.